The 25 T cell receptor beta chains given below trace back to one sample, sequenced in a study of beta chain features in type 1 diabetes. TCRB transcripts that were expressed got sequenced, as all of the isolated RNA had been reverse transcribed. The assay was immunoSEQ multiplex PCR, and TCRdb's table has in-frame clones only and misses some. Of fewer than 900,000 clones in the sample, about a sixth were seen once. Specimen: naive CD4+ T cells from blood. The receptors were gathered from a young woman in good health.

The chain is built from TRBV25-1 and TRBJ2-2; no clear D. V was cut by 5 bases and J by 1 base, with 11 bases left in between. In germline, CDR1 is MGHDK, CDR2 SYGVNS. This CDR3 is 15 amino acids long. The CDR3 DNA sequence: TGTGCCAGCAGTTCCCCCTCTGGGAACACCGGGGAGCTGTTTTTT. The encoded protein is CASSSPSGNTGELFF.

This CDR3 reads CSANDNYGYTF. CDR3 sequence (DNA): TGCAGTGCTAACGACAACTATGGCTACACCTTC. This chain joins TRBV20-1 and TRBJ1-2; unclear D gene. Deletions cut 4 bases from V and 2 bases from J, with 5 bases between. Germline V CDR1 and CDR2: DFQATT, SNEGSKA (reference sequence). The CDR3 consists of 11 residues.

This clone was counted between two and nine times. This rearrangement joins TRBV2 to TRBJ2-7, with 7 nucleotides matching TRBD2. Trimming took 6 bases from V and 4 from J; bases not matched to a gene: 9. From germline, CDR1 is SNHLY and CDR2 FYNNEI. The CDR3 has 14 amino acids. The CDR3 nucleotides read TGTGCCAGCAGACCCACTAGCGTCGTATACGAGCAGTACTTC. This codes for CASRPTSVVYEQYF.

This clone occurred a few times. The chain couples TRBV6-1 to TRBJ1-1; D remains ambiguous. CDR1 and CDR2 (germline): MNHNS, SASEGT. This CDR3 has 14 residues. Trimming removed 4 bases from V and 2 bases from J, with 11 bases in between. The CDR3 is CASSGSLTNTEAFF. In DNA form, the CDR3 reads TGTGCCAGCAGTGGGTCACTGACAAACACTGAAGCTTTCTTT.

The gene calls are TRBV29-1 and TRBJ2-3; D unresolved. Germline values: CDR1 SQVTM, CDR2 ANQGSEA. V was shortened by 5 bases and J by 2 bases, with 14 bases between the two germline ends. The CDR3 loop spans 14 amino acids. The CDR3 is CSVKGIEDTDTQYF. CDR3 DNA: TGCAGCGTTAAGGGTATCGAGGACACAGATACGCAGTATTTT.

The table lists this clone with a few counts. The V gene is TRBV28, the J gene TRBJ2-7, with 13 bases lining up with TRBD2. Germline V CDR1 and CDR2: MDHEN, SYDVKM. The J segment lost 2 bases and the V segment lost 6 bases, leaving 10 bases of the junction unmatched. The CDR3 has 17 residues. The CDR3 loop is CASSPNRGTSGTYEQYF. The CDR3, as DNA: TGTGCCAGCAGCCCTAACCGGGGGACTAGCGGGACCTACGAGCAGTACTTC.

This chain joins TRBV5-1 and TRBJ2-1; D remains unclear. Germline CDR1 is SGHRS and CDR2 is YFSETQ. CDR3 length: 13 amino acids. Trimming pared 7 bases from V and 2 bases from J, leaving 10 bases between. The CDR3 DNA reads TGCGCCAGCTCTCAGAAAGCCTACAATGAGCAGTTCTTC. Its protein product is CASSQKAYNEQFF. The complete variable domain, with remaining parts taken from reference TRBV5-1 and TRBJ2-1, reads KAGVTQTPRYLIKTRGQQVTLSCSPISGHRSVSWYQQTPGQGLQFLFEYFSETQRNKGNFPGRFSGRQFSNSRSEMNVSTLELGDSALYLCASSQKAYNEQFFGPGTRLTVL.

This clone was observed a handful of times. This chain connects TRBV5-6 to TRBJ2-3; D is perhaps TRBD1 (6 bases). Germline V lookup: CDR1 SGHDT, CDR2 YYEEEE. V shed 2 bases and J shed 3 bases, with 16 bases lying between them. The CDR3 sequence is 16 residues long. The CDR3, as DNA: TGTGCCAGCAGCTTCGGACAGCCCTTTTTTACAGATACGCAGTATTTT. Protein product: CASSFGQPFFTDTQYF.

V gene TRBV4-1 combines with J gene TRBJ1-5; 7 bases match TRBD1. V lost 1 base and J lost 9; bases outside the gene matches: 9. Germline CDR1 MGHRA, CDR2 YSYEKL. The CDR3 is made up of 15 amino acids. The CDR3 DNA is TGCGCCAGCAGCCAAGGCACAGGGGCCGGGCCGCCCCAGCATTTT. This codes for CASSQGTGAGPPQHF.

This clone was observed a handful of times. The rearrangement uses TRBV11-1 and TRBJ1-4; 7 nucleotides line up with TRBD1. The CDR3 runs to 18 residues. From germline, CDR1 is SGHAT and CDR2 FQDESV (reference sequence). Losses at the gene ends were 3 bases for V and 2 bases for J; bases not matched to a gene: 12. The CDR3 DNA reads TGTGCCAGCAGCTTGGGACTACAGGGGACGTTGACTAATGAAAAACTGTTTTTT. It codes for CASSLGLQGTLTNEKLFF.

This clone was found a few times. The V gene is TRBV5-4, the J gene TRBJ2-7; 10 bases map to TRBD2. The trim removed 4 bases at V and 7 bases at J, leaving 5 bases unmatched. CDR1 SGHNT and CDR2 YYREEE come from the germline V gene (reference sequence). The CDR3 length is 13 residues. CDR3 sequence reads: CASSLMGLAEQYF. The CDR3 DNA follows: TGTGCCAGCAGCCTTATGGGACTAGCGGAGCAGTACTTC.

This clone was counted a few times. The chain combines TRBV4-3 with TRBJ2-1; D is unclear. This CDR3 spans 15 amino acids. V gave up 0 bases and J gave up 3 bases, with 9 bases separating them. From germline, CDR1 is LGHNA and CDR2 YSLEER. The CDR3 protein is CASSQDIWGYNEQFF. Here the CDR3 DNA reads TGCGCCAGCAGCCAAGATATATGGGGCTACAATGAGCAGTTCTTC.

This rearrangement joins TRBV7-9 to TRBJ1-2; 7 nucleotides match TRBD1. The CDR3 loop spans 14 amino acids. Germline V gene lookup returns CDR1 SEHNR and CDR2 FQNEAQ (reference sequence). The junction had 4 bases not matched to a gene; V was cut back by 2 bases and J by 4 bases. The CDR3 loop is CASSLWTGGYGYTF. As DNA, the CDR3 is TGTGCCAGCAGCTTATGGACAGGAGGCTATGGCTACACCTTC.

This clone was recorded a few times. The chain uses TRBV11-2 and TRBJ2-3, with D tentatively TRBD2 (6 bases). The germline V and J ends were trimmed by 3 bases and 1 base, with 14 bases remaining between them. CDR3 size: 16 residues. The germline V gene encodes CDR1 SGHAT and CDR2 FQNNGV. The CDR3 region is CASSFVSGPRTDTQYF. CDR3 coding DNA: TGTGCCAGCAGCTTCGTTAGCGGTCCCCGCACAGATACGCAGTATTTT.

The chain recombines TRBV10-2 with TRBJ2-7; D may be TRBD2 (6 bases). Germline loops: CDR1 WSHSY, CDR2 SAAADI. This CDR3 is built from 14 residues. V dropped 6 bases and J dropped 2 bases, with 14 bases sitting between them. The CDR3 loop reads CASRARSGAYEQYF. CDR3 DNA sequence: TGCGCCAGCAGGGCTCGCTCGGGGGCCTACGAGCAGTACTTC.

A few counts support this clone. The chain is built from TRBV15 and TRBJ2-1; D gene unclear. The germline gives CDR1 LNHNV, CDR2 YYDKDF (reference sequence). Trimming took 0 bases from V and 8 from J, leaving 2 bases between them. The CDR3 runs to 11 residues. CDR3 protein: CATSRDHEQFF. CDR3 in DNA: TGTGCCACCAGCAGAGATCATGAGCAGTTCTTC.

The chain recombines TRBV7-9 with TRBJ1-3; a weak D match, TRBD1 (5 bases). From germline, CDR1 is SEHNR and CDR2 FQNEAQ (reference sequence). The CDR3 has 15 amino acids. V was trimmed by 5 bases and J by 0 bases, leaving 11 bases between them. Written as DNA, the CDR3 is TGTGCCAGCAGCCGACAGCGAAGCTCTGGAAACACCATATATTTT. Its translation is CASSRQRSSGNTIYF. The variable domain in full, with the rest retrieved from reference TRBV7-9 and TRBJ1-3, is DTGVSQNPRHKITKRGQNVTFRCDPISEHNRLYWYRQTLGQGPEFLTYFQNEAQLEKSRLLSDRFSAERPKGSFSTLEIQRTEQGDSAMYLCASSRQRSSGNTIYFGEGSWLTVV.

In this sample, this clone turned up a few times. The chain combines TRBV29-1 with TRBJ2-5, with D possibly TRBD2 on 5 matching bases. The CDR3 has 12 residues. Germline CDR1 SQVTM, CDR2 ANQGSEA. Trimming cost V 7 bases and J 5 bases, with 14 bases left between them. The CDR3 sequence: CSAILGSETQYF. As DNA, the CDR3 is TGCAGCGCCATACTAGGGTCGGAGACCCAGTACTTC.

V and J are TRBV18 and TRBJ2-1; 8 nucleotides agree with TRBD1. Germline lookup yields CDR1 KGHSH and CDR2 LQKENI. V dropped 1 base and J dropped 9; count of bases not matched to a gene: 8. This CDR3 spans 15 amino acids. In DNA form, the CDR3 reads TGTGCCAGCTCACCACGGACAGGGACTCTAATTGAGCAGTTCTTC. Amino acids: CASSPRTGTLIEQFF.

This sequence joins TRBV6-5 and TRBJ2-1, with 9 bases that match TRBD2. After removal of 5 bases from V and 0 bases from J, the junction contained 2 bases not matched to a gene. Germline CDR1 reads MNHEY; CDR2 reads SVGAGI. The CDR3 runs to 15 residues. The CDR3, as DNA: TGTGCCAGCAGTCAGGGACTAGCCTCCTACAATGAGCAGTTCTTC. Translation gives CASSQGLASYNEQFF.

The CDR3 reads CSARGQANTGELFF. The CDR3 bases are TGCAGCGCCCGAGGACAGGCGAACACCGGGGAGCTGTTTTTT. The chain is built from TRBV29-1 and TRBJ2-2; 7 bases line up with TRBD1. The junction had 5 bases not matched to a gene; V was cut back by 7 bases and J by 0 bases. Germline-derived CDR1 and CDR2 are SQVTM and ANQGSEA. CDR3 length: 14 residues.

The chain is built from TRBV20-1 and TRBJ2-7; D gene unclear. The CDR3 has 10 residues. Trimming left V 6 bases short and J 7 bases short, with 10 bases between. Germline values: CDR1 DFQATT, CDR2 SNEGSKA (reference sequence). CDR3 residues: CSAGAREQYF. The CDR3 DNA reads as TGCAGTGCAGGCGCGAGGGAGCAGTACTTC.

A few counts support this clone. This rearrangement joins TRBV7-2 to TRBJ1-5; 9 bases match TRBD1. The V gene's germline CDR1 is SGHTA and CDR2 FQGNSA. This CDR3 is built from 15 residues. J gave up 6 bases and V 5 bases, and 8 bases lay outside the gene matches. DNA for the CDR3: TGTGCCAGCAGCCTCGGGACAGGGTCGGCTCAGCCCCAGCATTTT. Amino acid sequence: CASSLGTGSAQPQHF.

Of note for this clone: Within the sample, other DNA sequences also encode this same CDR3. The chain joins TRBV9 to TRBJ2-2; D may be TRBD1 (6 bases). The germline gives CDR1 SGDLS, CDR2 YYNGEE. Trimming removed 4 bases from V and 5 bases from J, with 9 bases in between. The CDR3 covers 13 residues. This CDR3 is CASSPQGTGELFF. The CDR3 coding sequence is TGTGCCAGCAGCCCCCAGGGGACCGGGGAGCTGTTTTTT.

The genes are TRBV19 and TRBJ2-5, with TRBD2 matching over 13 bases. This CDR3 contains 17 residues. After removal of 3 bases from V and 5 bases from J, the junction contained 9 bases not matched to a gene. Germline V CDR1 and CDR2: LNHDA, SQIVND (reference sequence). The CDR3 DNA follows: TGTGCCAGTAGTATGGGCGGACTAGCGGGAGCAAAGGAGACCCAGTACTTC. It translates to CASSMGGLAGAKETQYF. Full variable domain (remainder filled in from reference TRBV19 and TRBJ2-5): DGGITQSPKYLFRKEGQNVTLSCEQNLNHDAMYWYRQDPGQGLRLIYYSQIVNDFQKGDIAEGYSVSREKKESFPLTVTSAQKNPTAFYLCASSMGGLAGAKETQYFGPGTRLLVL.